The present TCR beta chain was sequenced within a study of cytomegalovirus exposure and HLA in healthy donors. Study information: Researchers previously reported finding fewer than 140 million unique TCR beta sequences from around 200 million T cells. Early released data comprised tens of millions of unique TCRs from HLA-typed donors. Study-level findings and limits: Later analysis identified a missense DCLRE1C variant that was linked to TCR beta V- and J-gene trimming.

In the case of this clone: The antigen is not known.

The PCR made use of 60 Vbeta and 13 Jbeta primers. The repertoire was sequenced with immunoSEQ multiplex PCR; TCRdb's copy has only in-frame clones and lacks some. The data hold about 140,000 clones, with 60% to 85% observed a single time. The junction had 1 base not matched to a gene; V was cut back by 1 base and J by 1 base. This CDR3 contains 15 residues. Germline V CDR1 and CDR2: LNHDA, SQIVND (reference sequence). This receptor was obtained from a male donor in good health and CMV-seropositive. V gene TRBV19 combines with J gene TRBJ2-7; TRBD2 matches 10 bases. The material sequenced was PBMCs. The CDR3 region is CASSIGTSGSYEQYF. In DNA form, the CDR3 reads TGTGCCAGTAGTATAGGGACTAGCGGTTCCTACGAGCAGTACTTC.